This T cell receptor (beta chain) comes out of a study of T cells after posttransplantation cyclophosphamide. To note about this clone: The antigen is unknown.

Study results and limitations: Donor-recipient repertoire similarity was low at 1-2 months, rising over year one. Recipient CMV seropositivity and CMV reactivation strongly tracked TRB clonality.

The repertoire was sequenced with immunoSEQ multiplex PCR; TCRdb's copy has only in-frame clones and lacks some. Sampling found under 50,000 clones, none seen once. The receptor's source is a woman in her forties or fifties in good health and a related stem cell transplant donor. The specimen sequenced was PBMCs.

CDR3 coding DNA: TGTGCCAGCAGCCGTCGCCTACTAGCGGGGATAGGTGATGAGCAGTTCTTC. The encoded protein is CASSRRLLAGIGDEQFF. The chain recombines TRBV4-2 with TRBJ2-1; TRBD2 agrees at 10 bases. CDR3 length: 17 residues. Losses at the gene ends were 4 bases for V and 8 bases for J; bases not matched to a gene: 14. Germline lookup yields CDR1 LGHNA and CDR2 YNFKEQ.